This is a list of T cell receptor beta chains from one sample in a study of blood T cell repertoires in COVID-19. The table came from immunoSEQ multiplex PCR; TCRdb's copy has only in-frame clones and leaves some out. The data show 100,000 or so clones, over 80% seen once. The sequencing sample was made of peripheral blood. The source is a woman aged 60-70 years with active COVID-19. CDR3s include the opening cysteine and the closing phenylalanine or tryptophan. The order of the fields is D gene, clone size, V gene, J gene, CDR3 DNA, CDR3 protein. D genes are given only for firm matches. The listing skips clone size in some rows; elsewhere it reads once, few, many or a size class.

>TRBD1|.|TRBV6-5|TRBJ1-1
TGTGCCAGCAGTTACTCGTTGCAGGGGGCGAGTGAAGCTTTCTTT
CASSYSLQGASEAFF
>.|.|TRBV18|TRBJ2-4
TGTGCCAGCTCACCAGTTCGGGGGTTAGCCAAAAACATTCAGTACTTC
CASSPVRGLAKNIQYF
>.|.|TRBV24-1|TRBJ2-1
TGTGCCACCAGTGGGGACTTGGCCAGCGAGTCCTACAATGAGCAGTTCTTC
CATSGDLASESYNEQFF
>TRBD1|.|TRBV7-2|TRBJ2-7
TGTGCCAGCAGCCTCCTAGGACAGGGTATCCACGAGCAGTACTTC
CASSLLGQGIHEQYF
>.|.|TRBV9|TRBJ1-4
TGTGCCAGCAGCGTAGGGGGCACTTCTAATGAAAAACTGTTTTTT
CASSVGGTSNEKLFF
>.|.|TRBV24-1|TRBJ1-1
TGTGCCACCACTAAGGACACCAACACTGAAGCTTTCTTT
CATTKDTNTEAFF
>.|.|TRBV11-2|TRBJ2-1
TGTGCCAGCAGCTTAATGGCGGGTACCTACAATGAGCAGTTCTTC
CASSLMAGTYNEQFF
>.|.|TRBV6-5|TRBJ2-7
TGTGCCACTTTATCGAGGGGGTTTCCCTACGAGCAGTACTTC
CATLSRGFPYEQYF
>TRBD1|.|TRBV11-2|TRBJ2-7
TGTGCCAGCAGCCGCCCCCGGACAGGCTACGAGCAGTACTTC
CASSRPRTGYEQYF
>TRBD1|.|TRBV7-9|TRBJ1-6
TGTGCCAGCAGCGCCGGGACAGGGGGTCGGTCACCCCTCCACTTT
CASSAGTGGRSPLHF
>TRBD2|.|TRBV7-2|TRBJ2-1
TGTGCCAGCAGCCCACTAGCGGGCCCCTACAATGAGCAGTTCTTC
CASSPLAGPYNEQFF
>.|.|TRBV6-5|TRBJ1-2
TGTGCCAGCAGTTACTCGACGGGTAACTATGGCTACACCTTC
CASSYSTGNYGYTF
>TRBD1|.|TRBV6-2/TRBV6-3|TRBJ2-1
TGTGCCAGCAGTTACTTCGACAGGGATCAATTCTTC
CASSYFDRDQFF
>.|.|TRBV7-9|TRBJ2-2
TGTGCCAGCCCACAGGAATCTTCCGGGGAGCTGTTTTTT
CASPQESSGELFF
>.|.|TRBV7-2|TRBJ1-3
TGTGCCAGCAGCTTAGGTGGAGCCTTGAGAAACACCATATATTTT
CASSLGGALRNTIYF
>.|.|TRBV24-1|TRBJ2-3
TGTGCCACCAGTGATTTAAGCGGGAGCACAGATACGCAGTATTTT
CATSDLSGSTDTQYF
>.|.|TRBV19|TRBJ2-2
TGTGCCAGTAGTACACGACTGTCCGGTTCGAACACCGGGGAGCTGTTTTTT
CASSTRLSGSNTGELFF
>TRBD1|.|TRBV6-5|TRBJ2-3
TGTGCCAGCAGATCAGACAGGGGGGGCACAGATACGCAGTATTTT
CASRSDRGGTDTQYF
>TRBD1|once|TRBV5-1|TRBJ1-2
TGCGCCAGCAGCCCACAGGGGATCGACAACTATGGCTACACCTTC
CASSPQGIDNYGYTF
>TRBD1|.|TRBV6-6|TRBJ1-2
TGTGCCGGTCAGACAGGGGCCTCTCCCTATGGCTACACCTTC
CAGQTGASPYGYTF